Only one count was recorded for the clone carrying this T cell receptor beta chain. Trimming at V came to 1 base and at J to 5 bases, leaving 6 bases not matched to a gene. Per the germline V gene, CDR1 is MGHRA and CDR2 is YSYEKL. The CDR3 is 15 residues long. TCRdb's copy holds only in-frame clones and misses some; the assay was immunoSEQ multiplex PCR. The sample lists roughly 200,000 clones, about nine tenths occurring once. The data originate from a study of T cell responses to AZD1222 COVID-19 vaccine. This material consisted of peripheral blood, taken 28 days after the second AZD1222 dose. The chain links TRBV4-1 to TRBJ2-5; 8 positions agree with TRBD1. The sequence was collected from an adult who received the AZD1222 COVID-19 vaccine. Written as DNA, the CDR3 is TGCGCCAGCAGCCAAGCCGGACAGGGTTGGGAGACCCAGTACTTC. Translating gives CASSQAGQGWETQYF.